This is a list of T cell receptor beta chains from one sample in a study of blood T cell repertoires in COVID-19. Profiled with immunoSEQ multiplex PCR; TCRdb holds only in-frame clones, not every one. This table has over 30,000 clones, about 80% appearing once. Sequenced sample: peripheral blood. These receptors came from a man aged 50-59 years with acute or convalescent COVID-19. CDR3s include the opening cysteine and the closing phenylalanine or tryptophan. D genes are given only for firm matches. Clone size is shown for a subset of rows, as once, few, many or a class of expanded clone.

J gene,V gene,clone size,D gene,CDR3 DNA,CDR3 protein
TRBJ2-7,TRBV2,once,.,TGTGCCAGCAGTGAAAATGCAGGGGCCTACGAGCAGTACTTC,CASSENAGAYEQYF
TRBJ2-1,TRBV5-8,once,TRBD1,TGTGCCAGCTTGGGCCGCGGGACAGGTGCGGGCAATGAGCAGTTCTTC,CASLGRGTGAGNEQFF
TRBJ2-1,TRBV7-8,.,.,TGTGCCAGCAGCTTAGGGTTAGCCCGCTCCTACAATGAGCAGTTCTTC,CASSLGLARSYNEQFF
TRBJ2-3,TRBV9,once,.,TGTGCCAGCAGCGTAGGTCCGGACACCACAGATACGCAGTATTTT,CASSVGPDTTDTQYF
TRBJ1-2,TRBV5-4,.,.,TGTGTCAGCAGCTTGGGGCAGATTTCAAGCTATGGCTACACCTTC,CVSSLGQISSYGYTF
TRBJ1-5,TRBV6-5,few,TRBD1,TGTGCCAGCAGCTCTACAGGGGGTCTAAATCAGCCCCAGCATTTT,CASSSTGGLNQPQHF
TRBJ2-1,TRBV13,once,.,TGTGCCAGCAGCTTGGACACGTATCCCAATGAGCAGTTCTTC,CASSLDTYPNEQFF
TRBJ2-7,TRBV4-2,.,TRBD1,TGTGCCAGCAGCCAAGAAACGGGACAGGGTGACGAGCAGTACTTC,CASSQETGQGDEQYF
TRBJ1-4,TRBV5-1,.,.,TGCGCCAGGCGCCGGGACTCTAACGAAAAACTGTTTTTT,CARRRDSNEKLFF
TRBJ1-1,TRBV4-1,.,.,TGCGCCAGCAGCCAAATCATCAGGGGCCGGAACACTGAAGCTTTCTTT,CASSQIIRGRNTEAFF
TRBJ2-3,TRBV6-6,.,TRBD2,TGTGCCAGCAGTTACGCTTACGGGGGGGGCACAGATACGCAGTATTTT,CASSYAYGGGTDTQYF
TRBJ1-2,TRBV29-1,.,.,TGCAGCGTTGAAGAGGCCGCTAACTATGGCTACACCTTC,CSVEEAANYGYTF
TRBJ1-2,TRBV5-1,few,TRBD1,TGCGCCAGCAGCGATGGACAGGGCTATGGCTACACCTTC,CASSDGQGYGYTF
TRBJ1-4,TRBV9,.,.,TGTGCCAGCAGTAAGAGGGTAAATGAAAAGCTGTTTTTT,CASSKRVNEKLFF
TRBJ1-2,TRBV21-1,.,.,TGTGCCAGCAGCCACCTCCGGGGGGCCTATGGCTACACCTTC,CASSHLRGAYGYTF
TRBJ2-6,TRBV19,.,TRBD1,TGTGCCAGTAGTATAGATCTGGACAGGACCTCTGGGGCCAACGTCCTGACTTTC,CASSIDLDRTSGANVLTF
TRBJ2-2,TRBV5-6,.,.,TGTGCCAGCAGCTGGGAACAGGGAACCGGGGAGCTGTTTTTT,CASSWEQGTGELFF
TRBJ2-1,TRBV12-5,.,.,TGTGCTAGTGGTTTGGTAGGGGCCCCAGGCAGGTACAATGAGCAGTTCTTC,CASGLVGAPGRYNEQFF
TRBJ2-5,TRBV19,.,.,TGTGCCAGTAGTATAGATCCGTCAGTCCAAGAGACCCAGTACTTC,CASSIDPSVQETQYF
TRBJ1-1,TRBV27,.,.,TGTGCCAGCATGAGGGGGGGCAAAACTGAAGCTTTCTTT,CASMRGGKTEAFF
TRBJ1-4,TRBV29-1,.,.,TGCAGCGTGAGGGGGAGGGCGGAGGAAAAACTGTTTTTT,CSVRGRAEEKLFF
TRBJ1-2,TRBV30,.,TRBD1,TGTGCCTGGAGTTCCACCCGGGACAGTGGCTACACCTTC,CAWSSTRDSGYTF
TRBJ2-1,TRBV13,.,TRBD1,TGTGCCAGCAGCTCCTACAGGGGCCGAGACAATGAGCAGTTCTTC,CASSSYRGRDNEQFF
TRBJ2-5,TRBV3-1/TRBV3-2,.,TRBD2,TGTGCCAGCAGCCAAGATCGGGGGGAGGGACAAGAGACCCAGTACTTC,CASSQDRGEGQETQYF
TRBJ1-4,TRBV5-5,.,.,TGTGCCAGCAGCTTGGGAGGCCCTAATGAAAAACTGTTTTTT,CASSLGGPNEKLFF
TRBJ1-2,TRBV29-1,.,.,TGCAGCACCAGGGTTAACTATGGCTACACCTTC,CSTRVNYGYTF
TRBJ1-6,TRBV7-9,.,.,TGTGCCAGCACGGCGGGGGATTCACCCCTCCACTTT,CASTAGDSPLHF
TRBJ2-3,TRBV2,.,.,TGTGCCAGCAGTGACGTGGCGGGGCACACAGATACGCAGTATTTT,CASSDVAGHTDTQYF
TRBJ2-3,TRBV7-8,.,.,TGTGCCAGCAGCTTAGTGGCGGGGCATAGCACAAATACGCAGTATTTT,CASSLVAGHSTNTQYF
TRBJ2-7,TRBV10-1,few,TRBD2,TGCGCCAGCAGTGATGTGCGGGGGGTTACCTACGAGCAGTACTTC,CASSDVRGVTYEQYF
TRBJ2-7,TRBV7-9,.,.,TGTGCCAGCAGCTTATGGTCGGCCTACGAGCAGTACTTC,CASSLWSAYEQYF
TRBJ2-5,TRBV19,.,.,TGTGCCAGTAGTATAGGGACTATTCAAGAGACCCAGTACTTC,CASSIGTIQETQYF
TRBJ1-5,TRBV2,.,TRBD1,TGTGCCAGCATGGGACAGATTAATCAGCCCCAGCATTTT,CASMGQINQPQHF
TRBJ1-2,TRBV7-8,once,.,TGTGCCAGCAGCCCCCTGTCAGGGACTTATGGCTACACCTTC,CASSPLSGTYGYTF
TRBJ1-3,TRBV27,.,.,TGTGCCAGCAGCCTCGATCTTAGGAGCTCTGGAAACACCATATATTTT,CASSLDLRSSGNTIYF
TRBJ1-1,TRBV5-5,.,.,TGTGCCAGCAGCCGTTTCAGGGGACCCTACACTGAAGCTTTCTTT,CASSRFRGPYTEAFF
TRBJ2-3,TRBV7-3,.,TRBD2,TGTGCCAGCAGCCCCAGGGGGAGGGGACTAGCGGGAGTGGGTGCAGATACGCAGTATTTT,CASSPRGRGLAGVGADTQYF
TRBJ2-7,TRBV9,.,TRBD1,TGTGCCAGCAGCTTACCGGGACAGCCCTACGAGCAGTACTTC,CASSLPGQPYEQYF
TRBJ2-2,TRBV2,.,TRBD1,TGTGCCAGCAGTCGGACAGGGGGACGCACCGGGGAGCTGTTTTTT,CASSRTGGRTGELFF
TRBJ2-2,TRBV29-1,.,TRBD1,TGCAGCGTCGCCAGGACAGGGGCCGGGGAGCTGTTTTTT,CSVARTGAGELFF
TRBJ2-3,TRBV19,.,TRBD2,TGTGCCAGTAGTACGGGACTAGCGGGGGGGTATGGAGATACGCAGTATTTT,CASSTGLAGGYGDTQYF
TRBJ2-7,TRBV7-9,.,TRBD2,TGTGCCAGCAGCTCAACCACTAGCGGGGGGGCCTACGAGCAGTACTTC,CASSSTTSGGAYEQYF
TRBJ2-7,TRBV20-1,.,.,TGCAGTGCTAGTGGTGCTACTGTGCTTGAGGAGCAGTACTTC,CSASGATVLEEQYF
TRBJ1-1,TRBV11-2,.,.,TGTGCCAGCAAGCTTGGGGGGATGACTGAAGCTTTCTTT,CASKLGGMTEAFF
TRBJ2-5,TRBV5-1,.,TRBD2,TGCGCCAGCAGCTTCCGAGCGGGAGCTATCCAAGAGACCCAGTACTTC,CASSFRAGAIQETQYF
TRBJ2-1,TRBV6-5,.,.,TGTGCCAGCAGTTACAGGGGCTCCTACAATGAGCAGTTCTTC,CASSYRGSYNEQFF
TRBJ2-3,TRBV5-4,.,.,TGTGCCAGCAGCTTGGCCGGGAGCACAGATACGCAGTATTTT,CASSLAGSTDTQYF
TRBJ1-3,TRBV15,.,TRBD1,TGTGCCACCAGCAGAGAAGGGGGCCCTCCATATTTT,CATSREGGPPYF
TRBJ2-2,TRBV6-6,once,TRBD2,TGTGCCAGCAGTTACAGTCTAGCGGCCACCGGGGAGCTGTTTTTT,CASSYSLAATGELFF
TRBJ2-7,TRBV14,.,.,TGTGCCAGCAGCCAATCTAACTTCCTCGGCGAGCAGTACTTC,CASSQSNFLGEQYF
TRBJ2-2,TRBV19,once,TRBD1,TGTGCCAGTAGTCCGACAGGGGGTAATGACACCGGGGAGCTGTTTTTT,CASSPTGGNDTGELFF
TRBJ1-6,TRBV9,.,TRBD1,TGTGCCAGCACCCGGACGGGACAGGGTGGTTCACCCCTCCACTTT,CASTRTGQGGSPLHF
TRBJ2-7,TRBV5-1,few,TRBD2,TGCGCCAGCAGCTTGTTGCTAGCGGGAGTAAACGAGCAGTACTTC,CASSLLLAGVNEQYF